The T cell receptor (beta chain) described here comes from a study of cytomegalovirus exposure and HLA in healthy donors. Across the whole study: From donors who were HLA-typed, an early data release held around 80 million unique TCRs. Study results and caveats: Most of the TCR beta V segments (in an earlier analysis) were productive either about 87% or about 30% of the time. Presence/absence analyses rested on an assumption that sequencing depth was roughly uniform across donors.

With regard to this clone: Its antigen is unknown.

The CDR3 is made up of 12 amino acids. Trimming removed 2 bases at V and 7 bases at J, with 6 bases between. Germline assignment: CDR1 SGHVS and CDR2 FNYEAQ. The study ran its PCR with 60 Vbeta and 13 Jbeta primers. The repertoire was sequenced with immunoSEQ multiplex PCR; TCRdb's copy has only in-frame clones and lacks some. The sample consists of approximately 32,000 clones, 80% to 90% of them appearing once. The source material was PBMCs. The TCR comes from a young woman in good health and CMV-seronegative. The genes are TRBV7-6 and TRBJ2-1; D unresolved. In nucleotides, the CDR3 is TGTGCCAGCAGCTTACTTACTAATGAGCAGTTCTTC. As protein: CASSLLTNEQFF.